This TCR beta chain was identified during a study of OX40 agonist ivuxolimab in advanced cancers. Study information: There were three patients with partial responses, one having hepatocellular carcinoma and two cutaneous melanoma.

Data came from immunoSEQ multiplex PCR; TCRdb stores just in-frame clones and leaves some out. The table records about 100,000 clones, under 90% of them present only once. A single count supports this clone. Trimming pared 5 bases from V and 0 bases from J, leaving 4 bases between. This CDR3 comprises 13 residues. The germline V gene has CDR1 LGHNA and CDR2 YNFKEQ. The study sampled blood at baseline, cycle 4 day 1, and cycle 7 day 1. This receptor was taken from an adult with an advanced solid tumor such as melanoma, head and neck, liver or kidney cancer. The sequences come from CD4+ or CD8+ T cells sorted from blood, collected in a trial of the OX40 agonist ivuxolimab. V usage is TRBV4-2 and J usage is TRBJ1-4, with no clear D. In DNA form, the CDR3 reads TGTGCCAGCAGCTCGTCAACTAATGAAAAACTGTTTTTT. Residues: CASSSSTNEKLFF.